Below are 27 T cell receptor beta chains sequenced from a single sample in a study of OX40 agonist ivuxolimab in advanced cancers. Profiling relied on immunoSEQ multiplex PCR, and the TCRdb table lists in-frame clones only, not all of them. The sample records over 60,000 clones, around 89% being singletons. The sample here was CD4+ or CD8+ T cells sorted from blood, taken in a trial of the OX40 agonist ivuxolimab. Source of these receptors: an adult with an advanced solid tumor such as melanoma, head and neck, liver or kidney cancer.

V and J are TRBV23-1 and TRBJ1-2; possibly TRBD1 for D (5 bases). TRBV23-1 falls under the ORF class, with uncertain function. V lost 8 bases and J 4 bases, leaving 11 bases between the germline ends. There are 12 residues in the CDR3. CDR3 amino acids: CASFQGVYGYTF. CDR3 nucleotide sequence: TGCGCCAGCTTCCAGGGAGTCTATGGCTACACCTTC.

This clone was counted once. V is TRBV19 and J is TRBJ2-2; D not certain. V shed 0 bases and J shed 6 bases, with 11 bases lying between them. The length of the CDR3 is 15 residues. Per the germline V gene, CDR1 is LNHDA and CDR2 is SQIVND (reference sequence). CDR3 coding DNA: TGTGCCAGTAGTATAGATTACCGCCGTCCCGGGGAGCTGTTTTTT. Protein product: CASSIDYRRPGELFF. Together with reference TRBV19 and TRBJ2-2, the CDR3 gives the full variable domain: DGGITQSPKYLFRKEGQNVTLSCEQNLNHDAMYWYRQDPGQGLRLIYYSQIVNDFQKGDIAEGYSVSREKKESFPLTVTSAQKNPTAFYLCASSIDYRRPGELFFGEGSRLTVL.

The chain recombines TRBV5-1 with TRBJ2-5; D remains ambiguous. CDR3 length: 14 residues. Trimming removed 3 bases at V and 2 bases at J, with 11 bases between. Looked up from germline, CDR1 is SGHRS and CDR2 is YFSETQ. CDR3 nucleotide sequence: TGCGCCAGCAGCTCCTCCAGCGCGCAAGAGACCCAGTACTTC. It codes for CASSSSSAQETQYF. The full variable domain, with the rest looked up from reference TRBV5-1 and TRBJ2-5, is KAGVTQTPRYLIKTRGQQVTLSCSPISGHRSVSWYQQTPGQGLQFLFEYFSETQRNKGNFPGRFSGRQFSNSRSEMNVSTLELGDSALYLCASSSSSAQETQYFGPGTRLLVL.

This sequence joins TRBV7-2 and TRBJ2-2; maybe TRBD2 (6 bases). The CDR3 length is 16 residues. Trimming took off 7 bases at V and 0 bases at J, with 15 bases between the two ends. Germline values: CDR1 SGHTA, CDR2 FQGNSA. The CDR3 DNA is TGTGCCAGCACCCCCCACGGCGGGACGAACACCGGGGAGCTGTTTTTT. Amino acids: CASTPHGGTNTGELFF.

The chain is built from TRBV2 and TRBJ1-5; 7 nucleotides line up with TRBD1. The CDR3 extends over 15 amino acids. The germline V gene has CDR1 SNHLY and CDR2 FYNNEI. The ends lost 6 bases at V and 0 bases at J; junction bases unmatched: 5. The chain's CDR3 is CASRGTAYSNQPQHF. The CDR3 DNA follows: TGTGCCAGCAGGGGGACAGCTTATAGCAATCAGCCCCAGCATTTT. Variable domain in full (rest from reference TRBV2 and TRBJ1-5): EPEVTQTPSHQVTQMGQEVILRCVPISNHLYFYWYRQILGQKVEFLVSFYNNEISEKSEIFDDQFSVERPDGSNFTLKIRSTKLEDSAMYFCASRGTAYSNQPQHFGDGTRLSIL.

CDR3 sequence (DNA): TGTGCCAGCAGCATCGACAGGGGGCGGAATGAAAAACTGTTTTTT. It is translated as CASSIDRGRNEKLFF. The chain links TRBV7-9 to TRBJ1-4; 10 nucleotides match TRBD1. CDR1 and CDR2 from the germline V gene are SEHNR and FQNEAQ (reference sequence). V shed 5 bases and J 5 bases; nucleotides not matched to a gene: 5. The CDR3 extends over 15 amino acids.

The chain joins TRBV7-3 to TRBJ2-7; D perhaps matches TRBD2 (6 bases). Germline CDR1 and CDR2: SGHTA and FQGTGA. V dropped 2 bases and J dropped 2 bases, with 13 bases sitting between them. The length of the CDR3 is 15 residues. The CDR3, as DNA: TGTGCCAGCAGCTTAGGCGGGACGGCCGCCTACGAGCAGTACTTC. Translating it yields CASSLGGTAAYEQYF.

The V call is TRBV4-3, the J call TRBJ1-1; possibly TRBD1 for D (5 bases). The CDR3 spans 13 residues. CDR1 and CDR2 (germline): LGHNA, YSLEER. V gave up 0 bases and J gave up 9 bases, with 11 bases separating them. The CDR3 sequence is CASSQEIGDKAFF. The CDR3 coding sequence is TGCGCCAGCAGCCAAGAAATAGGGGATAAAGCTTTCTTT.

The J gene is TRBJ1-2, the V gene TRBV29-1; D perhaps matches TRBD1 (6 bases). V lost 5 bases and J lost 5, with 15 bases in between. Germline V gene data show CDR1 as SQVTM and CDR2 as ANQGSEA. The CDR3 runs 13 residues. CDR3: CSVQPRQDYGYTF. The CDR3 nucleotides read TGCAGCGTTCAACCTAGACAGGATTATGGCTACACCTTC.

The chain links TRBV5-1 to TRBJ1-1, with 7 bases aligning to TRBD1. The V segment lost 1 base and the J segment 5 bases; nucleotides outside the gene matches: 5. The CDR3 has 14 amino acids. CDR1 SGHRS and CDR2 YFSETQ come from the germline V gene. The CDR3 sequence: CASSLQGVGTEAFF. In nucleotides, the CDR3 is TGCGCCAGCAGCTTGCAGGGGGTAGGTACTGAAGCTTTCTTT.

The chain carries TRBV10-1 and TRBJ2-3; D possibly uses TRBD1 or TRBD2 (5 bases each). Deletions cut 6 bases from V and 4 bases from J, with 14 bases between. The CDR3 length is 14 residues. Germline V gene sequence: CDR1 WNHNN, CDR2 SYGVQD (reference sequence). In DNA, the CDR3 is TGCGCCAGCAGCGCCGACCGGGGCGCAGATACGCAGTATTTT. It yields the protein CASSADRGADTQYF.

The count of this clone is one. The rearrangement uses TRBV6-5 and TRBJ2-7; perhaps TRBD1 as D (5 bases). Per the germline V gene, CDR1 is MNHEY and CDR2 is SVGAGI. The V end was cut by 7 bases, the J end by 3 bases, with 16 bases between. CDR3 length: 14 residues. CDR3 nucleotide sequence: TGTGCCAGCACCGCCCACGGACACGACTACGAGCAGTACTTC. Its translation is CASTAHGHDYEQYF.

The V gene is TRBV28, the J gene TRBJ2-6; D is unclear. The CDR3 consists of 14 residues. The ends were cut back, 6 bases at V and 4 bases at J, with 10 bases in the middle. The germline V gene has CDR1 MDHEN and CDR2 SYDVKM. The CDR3 loop reads CASSLLDGANVLTF. The CDR3 DNA is TGTGCCAGCAGCCTTCTGGACGGGGCCAACGTCCTGACTTTC.

By its share, this clone is medium-sized. The chain employs TRBV7-9 and TRBJ1-1, with TRBD1 matching 7 bases. V shed 5 bases, J shed 1 base, and the junction held 4 bases outside the gene matches. The V gene's germline CDR1 is SEHNR and CDR2 FQNEAQ (reference sequence). The CDR3 sequence is 14 residues long. CDR3 nucleotide sequence: TGTGCCAGCAGCGCCCGACAGGGGAACACTGAAGCTTTCTTT. It yields the protein CASSARQGNTEAFF. The full variable domain, completed using reference TRBV7-9 and TRBJ1-1, is DTGVSQNPRHKITKRGQNVTFRCDPISEHNRLYWYRQTLGQGPEFLTYFQNEAQLEKSRLLSDRFSAERPKGSFSTLEIQRTEQGDSAMYLCASSARQGNTEAFFGQGTRLTVV.

The V call is TRBV19, the J call TRBJ2-7; the match to TRBD2 covers 11 bases. The germline V gene encodes CDR1 LNHDA and CDR2 SQIVND (reference sequence). This CDR3 contains 15 residues. The V segment lost 5 bases and the J segment 2 bases; nucleotides outside the gene matches: 5. The CDR3 nucleotides are TGTGCCAGTAGTCTAGCGGGAGGTAGTCCCTACGAGCAGTACTTC. Protein: CASSLAGGSPYEQYF.

V is TRBV9 and J is TRBJ2-1; D could derive from TRBD1 or TRBD2 (5 bases each). CDR1 is SGDLS and CDR2 is YYNGEE in the germline V gene. Trimming pared 3 bases from V and 8 bases from J, leaving 12 bases between. CDR3 length: 13 residues. The CDR3 DNA sequence: TGTGCCAGCAGCGGATGGGGGAGCGATGAGCAGTTCTTC. Amino acids: CASSGWGSDEQFF. The full variable domain, in which reference TRBV9 and TRBJ2-1 provide the parts outside the CDR3, is DSGVTQTPKHLITATGQRVTLRCSPRSGDLSVYWYQQSLDQGLQFLIQYYNGEERAKGNILERFSAQQFPDLHSELNLSSLELGDSALYFCASSGWGSDEQFFGPGTRLTVL.

This chain connects TRBV30 to TRBJ2-4; 9 bases agree with TRBD2. CDR1 GTSNPN and CDR2 SVGIG come from the germline V gene (reference sequence). J lost 8 bases, V lost 2 bases, and 7 bases had no gene match. The CDR3 has 14 amino acids. CDR3 region: CAWSLLAGSHIQYF. CDR3 coding DNA: TGTGCCTGGAGTCTCCTAGCGGGAAGTCACATTCAGTACTTC.

The chain uses TRBV9 and TRBJ2-7; 12 bases are shared with TRBD2. With V trimmed by 3 bases and J by 6 bases, 4 bases remained unmatched. The CDR3 sequence is 14 residues long. In germline, CDR1 is SGDLS, CDR2 YYNGEE. CDR3 nucleotide sequence: TGTGCCAGCAGCGAGACTAGCGGGAGAGGCGAGCAGTACTTC. It is translated as CASSETSGRGEQYF. The variable domain in full, with the rest retrieved from reference TRBV9 and TRBJ2-7, is DSGVTQTPKHLITATGQRVTLRCSPRSGDLSVYWYQQSLDQGLQFLIQYYNGEERAKGNILERFSAQQFPDLHSELNLSSLELGDSALYFCASSETSGRGEQYFGPGTRLTVT.

The chain carries TRBV9 and TRBJ1-4; TRBD1 might be the D (6 bases). V was shortened by 3 bases and J by 7 bases, with 16 bases between the two germline ends. Germline V lookup: CDR1 SGDLS, CDR2 YYNGEE. The CDR3 has 15 residues. CDR3 coding DNA: TGTGCCAGCAGCGCAGAACAGGGCTTAAGTGAAAAACTGTTTTTT. Translated: CASSAEQGLSEKLFF.

This clone has just a few counts. The chain combines TRBV7-3 with TRBJ2-5, with 10 bases fitting TRBD2. The ends lost 5 bases at V and 6 bases at J; junction bases unmatched: 6. The CDR3 runs to 14 residues. Germline V gene lookup returns CDR1 SGHTA and CDR2 FQGTGA. The CDR3 region is CASSQAGGAQTQYF. Written as DNA, the CDR3 is TGTGCCAGCAGCCAAGCGGGAGGGGCGCAGACCCAGTACTTC.

The CDR3: CASSPRVLLFNYGYTF. CDR3 bases: TGTGCCAGTAGCCCTAGGGTCCTTCTCTTTAACTATGGCTACACCTTC. This chain connects TRBV19 to TRBJ1-2, with D hard to call. With 6 bases removed from V and 1 base from J, the gap between germline ends came to 18 bases. Germline CDR1 is LNHDA and CDR2 is SQIVND (reference sequence). The CDR3 is 16 residues long. The variable domain in full, completed from reference TRBV19 and TRBJ1-2, reads DGGITQSPKYLFRKEGQNVTLSCEQNLNHDAMYWYRQDPGQGLRLIYYSQIVNDFQKGDIAEGYSVSREKKESFPLTVTSAQKNPTAFYLCASSPRVLLFNYGYTFGSGTRLTVV.

The V and J genes are TRBV7-9 and TRBJ2-2; D unclear. Germline lookup yields CDR1 SEHNR and CDR2 FQNEAQ (reference sequence). This CDR3 region has 13 residues. The ends were cut back, 2 bases at V and 0 bases at J, with 1 base in the middle. CDR3 amino acids: CASSLTNTGELFF. In DNA, the CDR3 is TGTGCCAGCAGCTTAACGAACACCGGGGAGCTGTTTTTT.

The chain couples TRBV5-1 to TRBJ2-1; perhaps TRBD1 as D (6 bases). This CDR3 contains 12 residues. Deletions cut 4 bases from V and 7 bases from J, with 9 bases between. Germline CDR1 reads SGHRS; CDR2 reads YFSETQ. CDR3 DNA: TGCGCCAGCAGCGGCCAGGGGAATGAGCAGTTCTTC. Translated, it gives CASSGQGNEQFF.

This rearrangement joins TRBV30 to TRBJ2-1, with unresolved D. Looked up from germline, CDR1 is GTSNPN and CDR2 is SVGIG (reference sequence). This CDR3 contains 12 residues. Trimming stripped 2 bases from V and 9 bases from J, with 11 bases between. CDR3 sequence: CAWSIRTGEQFF. The CDR3 DNA reads TGTGCCTGGAGTATAAGAACCGGTGAGCAGTTCTTC.

The chain joins TRBV19 to TRBJ2-2; 8 bases fit TRBD1. The CDR3 runs 17 residues. Germline-derived CDR1 and CDR2 are LNHDA and SQIVND (reference sequence). V was pared by 4 bases and J by 5 bases, with 12 bases of the junction left unmatched. CDR3: CASSTLDRGRETGELFF. The CDR3 DNA follows: TGTGCCAGTAGTACTTTAGACAGGGGAAGGGAGACCGGGGAGCTGTTTTTT.

This clone appeared once. The gene calls are TRBV21-1 and TRBJ2-1; the DNA was not used to check the table's D call, TRBD1. TRBV21-1 is labeled a pseudogene. This CDR3 is built from 12 residues. The CDR3 nucleotides read TGTGCCAGCCGACATGGCTACAATGAGCAGTTCTTC. This codes for CASRHGYNEQFF.

The chain employs TRBV10-3 and TRBJ1-4, with D perhaps matching TRBD1 (5 bases). CDR3 length: 14 amino acids. Trimming pared 6 bases from V and 4 bases from J, leaving 12 bases between. Germline V CDR1 and CDR2: ENHRY, SYGVKD. The CDR3 DNA is TGTGCCATCAGCGACCAGGGACTTAATGAAAAACTGTTTTTT. Protein sequence: CAISDQGLNEKLFF.